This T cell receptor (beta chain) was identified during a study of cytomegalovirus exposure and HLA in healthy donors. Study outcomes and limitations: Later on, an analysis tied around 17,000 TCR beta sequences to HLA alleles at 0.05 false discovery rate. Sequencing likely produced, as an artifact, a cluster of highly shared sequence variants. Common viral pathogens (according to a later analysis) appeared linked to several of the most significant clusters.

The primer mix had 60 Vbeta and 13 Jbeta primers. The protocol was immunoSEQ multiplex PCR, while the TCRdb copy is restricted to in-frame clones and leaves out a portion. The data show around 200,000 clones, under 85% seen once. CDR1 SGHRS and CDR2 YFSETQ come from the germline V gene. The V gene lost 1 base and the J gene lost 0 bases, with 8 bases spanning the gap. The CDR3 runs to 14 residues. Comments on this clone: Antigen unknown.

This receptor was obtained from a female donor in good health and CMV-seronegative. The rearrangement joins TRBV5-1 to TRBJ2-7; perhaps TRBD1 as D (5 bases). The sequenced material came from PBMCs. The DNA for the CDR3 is TGCGCCAGCAGCTTGCAGGGCCTCTCCTACGAGCAGTACTTC. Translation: CASSLQGLSYEQYF.